What follows is one T cell receptor beta chain and its context. What it binds is unknown. These data originate in a study of T cells in Graves' hyperthyroidism and ophthalmopathy. Study details: Peripheral blood was taken when the disease was first diagnosed, before any treatment began. The study, taken as a whole, reports: Most expanded thyroid clonotypes above 0.001 also appeared in blood.

RNA transcripts were the template for amplifying TCR beta CDR3 regions. The TCR CDR3 first-round RT-PCR relied on the HTBI primer set. MiXCR, applied by TCRdb to the multiplex PCR reads, yields one record per CDR3 protein. The table shows 350,000 to 400,000 distinct CDR3 sequences, with about a fifth occurring only once. Clinical symptoms, serum thyroxine and TRAb, thyroid ultrasound and orbital computed tomography were used for the diagnoses. The CDR3 has 14 residues. Germline values: CDR1 MNHNS, CDR2 SASEGT. J lost 3 bases, V lost 0 bases, and 0 bases had no gene match. Sequenced input: blood. The chain employs TRBV6-1 and TRBJ2-5; 8 bases align to TRBD2. This TCR came from a woman under 30 with Graves' hyperthyroidism. The CDR3 here is CASSEASGEETQYF. The CDR3 nucleotides read TGTGCCAGCAGTGAAGCTAGCGGGGAAGAGACCCAGTACTTC.